These 10 T cell receptor beta chains were sequenced from one sample in a study of human T cells and chemical hapten exposure. Time point in this sample: pre-sensitization, week 0. The sample's treatment: therapeutic diphenylcyclopropenone sensitization with weekly scalp DPC. TCRdb used MiXCR to reprocess the RACE reads, holding one entry per CDR3 protein. The sample lists approximately 400,000 distinct CDR3 sequences, 4.5% to 5.5% seen once, with 2% to 3% in the top ten. The sample here was whole blood, taken in connection with sensitization to the hapten diphenylcyclopropenone (DPC). The receptors come from a woman in her 50s with alopecia areata. Some clones in this sample may be carry-over from other donors' samples.

The J gene is TRBJ2-1, the V gene TRBV7-3; TRBD1 matches 9 bases. In germline, CDR1 is SGHTA, CDR2 FQGTGA. The V and J ends lost 6 bases and 4 bases, in that order; junction bases with no gene match: 10. The CDR3 length is 16 residues. This CDR3 reads CASSRTGTGLYNEQFF. The CDR3 DNA sequence: TGTGCCAGCAGTCGAACCGGGACAGGGTTATACAATGAGCAGTTCTTC.

This clonotype appeared many times. This chain connects TRBV9 to TRBJ2-6; 14 bases are shared with TRBD2. Unmatched junction bases numbered 5, after V lost 3 bases and J lost 0 bases. From germline, CDR1 is SGDLS and CDR2 YYNGEE. The CDR3 covers 19 residues. The CDR3 bases are TGTGCCAGCAGCGCGGGACTAGCGGGGGACAACTCTGGGGCCAACGTCCTGACTTTC. Translation gives CASSAGLAGDNSGANVLTF.

The table lists this clonotype with many counts. The CDR3 DNA reads TGTGCCAGCAGTCCCACGGCCGAATCTGGGGCCAACGTCCTGACTTTC. Amino acid sequence: CASSPTAESGANVLTF. V gene TRBV6-6 combines with J gene TRBJ2-6, with unresolved D. There are 16 residues in the CDR3. In germline, CDR1 is MNHNY, CDR2 SVGAGI (reference sequence). Trimming shortened V by 5 bases and J by 1 base, and 12 bases separated the two germline ends.

The chain has TRBV20-1 and TRBJ2-3, with a tentative D call TRBD2 (5 bases). The CDR3 length is 15 residues. V was pared by 5 bases and J by 1 base, with 16 bases between. Per germline, CDR1 DFQATT and CDR2 SNEGSKA (reference sequence). The CDR3 DNA is TGCAGTGCTTTCTTCCCGGGAAGGGGCACAGATACGCAGTATTTT. Amino acids: CSAFFPGRGTDTQYF.

This clonotype showed up just a few times. The rearrangement uses TRBV20-1 and TRBJ1-5, with D maybe TRBD1 (5 bases). Germline lookup yields CDR1 DFQATT and CDR2 SNEGSKA (reference sequence). V dropped 0 bases and J dropped 8 bases, with 14 bases sitting between them. This CDR3 is built from 14 residues. Here the CDR3 DNA reads TGCAGTGCTAGAGATGGGGCCGGCCGGGAGCCCCAGCATTTT. Amino acid sequence: CSARDGAGREPQHF.

This clonotype was seen only a few times. The V gene is TRBV28, the J gene TRBJ2-3, with a possible D match to TRBD2 (6 bases). Germline assignment: CDR1 MDHEN and CDR2 SYDVKM. With 4 bases removed from V and 4 bases from J, the gap between germline ends came to 15 bases. The length of the CDR3 is 15 residues. The CDR3 sequence: CASSSQRAGSDTQYF. The CDR3 DNA reads as TGTGCCAGCAGTTCACAGCGGGCCGGATCAGATACGCAGTATTTT.

This clonotype appeared many times. The rearrangement uses TRBV5-6 and TRBJ1-6; tentatively, D is TRBD1 (5 bases). The V and J ends lost 4 bases and 10 bases respectively, with 24 bases between them. Germline lookup yields CDR1 SGHDT and CDR2 YYEEEE. This CDR3 is built from 17 residues. The CDR3 sequence is CASSGSQGRRHGSPLHF. CDR3 sequence (DNA): TGTGCCAGCAGCGGCAGCCAGGGACGGCGGCATGGGTCACCCCTCCACTTT.

This clonotype was observed at least ten times. This rearrangement joins TRBV3-1 to TRBJ2-5; 12 nucleotides align to TRBD2. V dropped 0 bases and J dropped 7; count of bases not matched to a gene: 3. Germline CDR1 and CDR2: LGHDT and YNNKEL (reference sequence). This CDR3 has 15 amino acids. CDR3 in DNA: TGTGCCAGCAGCCAAGACCTAGCGGGGGGGTTGACCCAGTACTTC. Its protein product is CASSQDLAGGLTQYF.

This clonotype has a single count. The chain joins TRBV11-3 to TRBJ1-1, with TRBD1 matching over 7 bases. Trimming took 0 bases from V and 5 from J; bases not matched to a gene: 3. Germline loops: CDR1 SGHNT, CDR2 YENEEA. This CDR3 comprises 14 residues. The CDR3 DNA follows: TGTGCCAGCAGCTTAGAGCCCAGGGGGACTGAAGCTTTCTTT. It specifies CASSLEPRGTEAFF.

This clonotype was seen at least ten times. This chain uses TRBV29-1 with TRBJ2-3; 9 nucleotides match TRBD2. Per germline, CDR1 SQVTM and CDR2 ANQGSEA. With V trimmed by 7 bases and J by 4 bases, 6 bases remained unmatched. The CDR3 runs 13 residues. The CDR3 DNA is TGCAGCGGTTTAGCGGGAGTCCCAGATACGCAGTATTTT. Its protein product is CSGLAGVPDTQYF.